This T cell receptor (beta chain) was identified in a study of shared clonotypes between healthy human individuals. Notes on the study in general: Among donors, clonotype sharing was expected to be affected by sequencing depth.

V lost 0 bases and J 6 bases, leaving 16 bases between the germline ends. Germline V gives CDR1 SGDLS, CDR2 YYNGEE. This CDR3 spans 15 amino acids. Points on this clone: Its cognate antigen is unknown.

About 200 ng DNA, around 30,000 T cell genomes, went into each sorted-subset replicate PCR. The assay was immunoSEQ multiplex PCR, and TCRdb's table has in-frame clones only and misses some. The table lists approximately 250,000 clones, 65% to 70% of them singletons, with roughly 11% in the top ten. Sequencing was carried out using memory CD4+ T cells sorted from blood. Subset noted: CD45RA-negative fraction. This TCR derives from a man aged 25-45 years in good health. J is TRBJ2-7 and V is TRBV9; D not resolved. CDR3: CASSVAPEASSEQYF. CDR3 in DNA: TGTGCCAGCAGCGTAGCCCCAGAAGCGAGTTCCGAGCAGTACTTC.